The 30 T cell receptor beta chains presented below share a single source sample, sequenced in a study of cytomegalovirus exposure and HLA in healthy donors. This PCR relied on a set of 60 Vbeta primers and 13 Jbeta primers. Here immunoSEQ multiplex PCR was the method, and the copy in TCRdb shows in-frame clones only, minus some. Here the sample spans over 100,000 clones, roughly 82% being singletons. The sample taken for sequencing was PBMCs. The receptors come from a woman aged 18-29 years in good health and CMV-seropositive.

J is TRBJ2-5 and V is TRBV2; no definite D call. V was clipped by 4 bases and J by 5 bases, with 11 bases between them. The CDR3 loop spans 13 amino acids. Germline values: CDR1 SNHLY, CDR2 FYNNEI. CDR3 protein: CASSVMGQETQYF. The CDR3 DNA reads TGTGCCAGCAGTGTGATGGGCCAGGAGACCCAGTACTTC.

As to this clone: One end of the junction fails to match germline, which may point to a read error. This chain links TRBV7-9 with TRBJ2-2, with D perhaps matching TRBD1 (6 bases). Germline V lookup: CDR1 SEHNR, CDR2 FQNEAQ (reference sequence). This CDR3 is 13 amino acids long. CDR3 amino acids: CSSSLRGTGELFF. The CDR3 DNA reads TGTTCCAGCAGCTTAAGGGGGACCGGGGAGCTGTTTTTT.

This chain links TRBV7-2 with TRBJ1-2; D is unclear. CDR1 and CDR2 from the germline V gene are SGHTA and FQGNSA. With 1 base removed from V and 7 bases from J, the gap between germline ends came to 10 bases. The CDR3 runs to 13 residues. In DNA form, the CDR3 reads TGTGCCAGCAGCTTAGGATCCGGGTTTGGCTACACCTTC. Translation gives CASSLGSGFGYTF. Full variable domain (missing parts from reference TRBV7-2 and TRBJ1-2): GAGVSQSPSNKVTEKGKDVELRCDPISGHTALYWYRQSLGQGLEFLIYFQGNSAPDKSGLPSDRFSAERTGGSVSTLTIQRTQQEDSAVYLCASSLGSGFGYTFGSGTRLTVV.

J is TRBJ2-5 and V is TRBV7-2; TRBD1 matches at 7 bases. Germline V lookup: CDR1 SGHTA, CDR2 FQGNSA. The V segment lost 4 bases and the J segment 2 bases; nucleotides outside the gene matches: 10. The CDR3 is 16 residues long. The CDR3 region has the DNA TGTGCCAGCAGCTCGACCTTCGGGACAGAGCAAGAGACCCAGTACTTC. It yields the protein CASSSTFGTEQETQYF.

The V and J genes are TRBV29-1 and TRBJ2-7; TRBD1 matches at 9 bases. J gave up 9 bases and V 6 bases, and 12 bases lay outside the gene matches. This CDR3 has 13 residues. Germline lookup yields CDR1 SQVTM and CDR2 ANQGSEA. The DNA for the CDR3 is TGCAGCGTCTCACCGCACAGGGGGCCTGGGCAGTACTTC. Its protein product is CSVSPHRGPGQYF.

The chain carries TRBV7-2 and TRBJ2-7; D is undetermined. V lost 0 bases, J lost 3 bases, and 12 bases lay in between. CDR3 length equals 15 residues. The germline V gene encodes CDR1 SGHTA and CDR2 FQGNSA. CDR3 residues: CASSLAWSPLYEQYF. CDR3 sequence (DNA): TGTGCCAGCAGCTTAGCTTGGAGTCCTCTCTACGAGCAGTACTTC.

V is TRBV2 and J is TRBJ2-2; D gene uncertain. The V gene's germline CDR1 is SNHLY and CDR2 FYNNEI. CDR3 length: 13 amino acids. V lost 6 bases and J lost 3, with 8 bases in between. DNA of the CDR3: TGTGCCAGCAGCCGACACGACACCGGGGAGCTGTTTTTT. It specifies CASSRHDTGELFF. Full variable domain (remainder filled in from reference TRBV2 and TRBJ2-2): EPEVTQTPSHQVTQMGQEVILRCVPISNHLYFYWYRQILGQKVEFLVSFYNNEISEKSEIFDDQFSVERPDGSNFTLKIRSTKLEDSAMYFCASSRHDTGELFFGEGSRLTVL.

This rearrangement joins TRBV7-7 to TRBJ2-5; 8 bases are shared with TRBD2. This CDR3 has 15 amino acids. Germline CDR1 SSHAT, CDR2 FNYEAQ (reference sequence). V shed 4 bases, J shed 2 bases, and the junction held 6 bases outside the gene matches. The CDR3 sequence is CASSWGSGTQETQYF. The CDR3 nucleotides are TGTGCCAGCAGCTGGGGTAGCGGGACACAAGAGACCCAGTACTTC. Looking up the rest from reference TRBV7-7 and TRBJ2-5 gives the full variable domain: GAGVSQSPRYKVTKRGQDVTLRCDPISSHATLYWYQQALGQGPEFLTYFNYEAQPDKSGLPSDRFSAERPEGSISTLTIQRTEQRDSAMYRCASSWGSGTQETQYFGPGTRLLVL.

This clone was counted a few times. The V call is TRBV5-6, the J call TRBJ1-1; D gene uncertain. The CDR3 has 15 amino acids. V dropped 4 bases and J dropped 0 bases, with 13 bases sitting between them. The germline CDR1 and CDR2 sequences are SGHDT and YYEEEE. Here the CDR3 reads CASSIWRILNTEAFF. Written as DNA, the CDR3 is TGTGCCAGCAGCATTTGGAGAATTCTGAACACTGAAGCTTTCTTT.

The rearrangement uses TRBV12-5 and TRBJ2-7; D gene uncertain. This CDR3 region has 14 residues. Germline V gives CDR1 LGHNT, CDR2 FRNRAP. Trimming left V 2 bases short and J 3 bases short, with 11 bases between. Here the CDR3 DNA reads TGTGCTAGTGGTTTGAGTCGACTCGTCTACGAGCAGTACTTC. Encoded protein: CASGLSRLVYEQYF.

This clone was counted only a few times. The chain carries TRBV10-3 and TRBJ1-4, with D perhaps TRBD1 (5 bases). V gave up 3 bases and J gave up 3 bases, with 8 bases separating them. This CDR3 spans 14 amino acids. Per germline, CDR1 ENHRY and CDR2 SYGVKD. The CDR3: CAISDGGANEKLFF. In DNA, the CDR3 is TGTGCCATCAGTGATGGAGGGGCTAATGAAAAACTGTTTTTT.

The CDR3 bases are TGTGCCAGCAGCAAGGGGACAGGGGATAGAGAGACCCAGTACTTC. Translating gives CASSKGTGDRETQYF. The chain has TRBV9 and TRBJ2-5, with 10 bases that match TRBD1. Germline CDR1 SGDLS, CDR2 YYNGEE. This CDR3 contains 15 residues. Trimming took 4 bases from V and 4 from J; bases not matched to a gene: 7.

The chain couples TRBV6-1 to TRBJ2-7; D ambiguous. Germline lookup yields CDR1 MNHNS and CDR2 SASEGT. Trimming shortened V by 7 bases and J by 0 bases, and 16 bases separated the two germline ends. The CDR3 contains 15 residues. CDR3 amino acids: CASTTLTPSSYEQYF. The CDR3 bases are TGTGCCAGCACCACCCTGACACCCTCCTCCTACGAGCAGTACTTC.

The V and J genes are TRBV6-4 and TRBJ2-1, with 14 bases that match TRBD2. Germline loops: CDR1 MRHNA, CDR2 SNTAGT. The CDR3 has 15 residues. The V segment lost 8 bases and the J segment 5 bases; nucleotides outside the gene matches: 5. Written as DNA, the CDR3 is TGTGCCAGCCAACCGGGACTAGCGGGGGACAATGAGCAGTTCTTC. As protein: CASQPGLAGDNEQFF.

CDR3 nucleotides: TGTGCCAGTAGTCCCTCGGCGGGGGCAGATGGCTACACCTTC. Translation gives CASSPSAGADGYTF. The V and J genes are TRBV19 and TRBJ1-2; D perhaps matches TRBD1 (6 bases). The CDR3 has 14 residues. Germline assignment: CDR1 LNHDA and CDR2 SQIVND (reference sequence). Trimming took 5 bases from V and 6 from J, leaving 16 bases between them.

The CDR3, as DNA: TGCGCCAGCAGCCGCCTTATGGCAGATTCTAATTCACCCCTCCACTTT. Amino acids: CASSRLMADSNSPLHF. The chain couples TRBV4-1 to TRBJ1-6; no definite D call. This CDR3 contains 16 residues. Germline V gene lookup returns CDR1 MGHRA and CDR2 YSYEKL. Trimming removed 4 bases from V and 6 bases from J, with 16 bases in between.

The J gene is TRBJ2-7, the V gene TRBV12-5; 8 nucleotides line up with TRBD2. Looked up from germline, CDR1 is LGHNT and CDR2 is FRNRAP. V was clipped by 5 bases and J by 7 bases; unmatched bases: 10. This CDR3 contains 14 residues. The CDR3 spells CASGPPGGSIEQYF. The CDR3 DNA sequence: TGTGCTAGTGGTCCCCCGGGGGGGAGTATTGAGCAGTACTTC.

This sequence joins TRBV5-1 and TRBJ2-2; perhaps TRBD2 as D (5 bases). Trimming removed 2 bases from V and 6 bases from J, with 11 bases in between. Per the germline V gene, CDR1 is SGHRS and CDR2 is YFSETQ. This CDR3 is built from 14 residues. CDR3 in DNA: TGCGCCAGCAGCTTTCGGACTCCCTCCGGGGAGCTGTTTTTT. This sequence encodes CASSFRTPSGELFF.

For this clone: One junction end disagrees with the germline gene, perhaps due to a read error. V is TRBV7-9 and J is TRBJ2-7; 7 nucleotides align to TRBD1. From germline, CDR1 is SEHNR and CDR2 FQNEAQ (reference sequence). The CDR3 is 14 amino acids. CDR3 coding DNA: TGTTCCAGCAGCTCCCCGGACAGGAGGCACGAGCAGTACTTC. As protein: CSSSSPDRRHEQYF.

This sequence joins TRBV6-5 and TRBJ1-6; D call uncertain. Germline CDR1 MNHEY, CDR2 SVGAGI. V was shortened by 6 bases and J by 5 bases, with 11 bases between the two germline ends. CDR3 size: 14 residues. The CDR3 DNA reads TGTGCCAGCAGCGGAGATCCGGATAATTCACCCCTCCACTTT. Residues: CASSGDPDNSPLHF.

V is TRBV5-6 and J is TRBJ1-5; a possible D gene is TRBD1 (5 bases). Looked up from germline, CDR1 is SGHDT and CDR2 is YYEEEE. The CDR3 is 17 residues long. Trimming removed 2 bases from V and 4 bases from J, with 19 bases in between. The CDR3, as DNA: TGTGCCAGCAGCTTTTACAGGCTCTTACAGGTAAATCAGCCCCAGCATTTT. Residues: CASSFYRLLQVNQPQHF.

V usage is TRBV2 and J usage is TRBJ2-4; a weak D match, TRBD1 (8 bases). CDR1 is SNHLY and CDR2 is FYNNEI in the germline V gene. Deletions cut 8 bases from V and 8 bases from J, with 16 bases between. The CDR3 spans 13 residues. As DNA, the CDR3 is TGTGCCAGCCTCTGGACAGGGAGGGACATTCAGTACTTC. Amino acid sequence: CASLWTGRDIQYF.

This clone occurred a few times. The chain uses TRBV25-1 and TRBJ2-1; 7 bases agree with TRBD1. V shed 4 bases, J shed 9 bases, and the junction held 12 bases outside the gene matches. Germline V gives CDR1 MGHDK, CDR2 SYGVNS. The CDR3 sequence is 15 residues long. The chain's CDR3 is CASSGYGQVLGEQFF. In DNA form, the CDR3 reads TGTGCCAGCAGTGGCTACGGACAGGTCCTAGGTGAGCAGTTCTTC.

This chain joins TRBV28 and TRBJ1-5; TRBD1 matches at 7 bases. Germline lookup yields CDR1 MDHEN and CDR2 SYDVKM. The CDR3 has 16 residues. Trimming cost V 6 bases and J 2 bases; bases outside gene matches: 10. The CDR3 here is CASRAGQRYGNQPQHF. CDR3 DNA: TGTGCCAGCAGGGCGGGACAGAGATACGGCAATCAGCCCCAGCATTTT.

The chain links TRBV6-5 to TRBJ1-1, with D tentatively TRBD1 (6 bases). V was clipped by 5 bases and J by 1 base, with 14 bases between them. CDR1 is MNHEY and CDR2 is SVGAGI in the germline V gene. The CDR3 covers 15 residues. CDR3 region: CASSSNRVGNTEAFF. The CDR3 DNA reads TGTGCCAGCAGTAGCAACAGGGTCGGGAACACTGAAGCTTTCTTT.

The chain is built from TRBV28 and TRBJ2-5; D is unresolved. The DNA end is more similar to TRBJ2-7, so the J call may be wrong. CDR1 and CDR2 (germline): MDHEN, SYDVKM. The CDR3 spans 13 residues. The CDR3 DNA is TGTGCCAGCAGTTTGGGCTCGTCCTACGAGCAGTACTTC. It translates to CASSLGSSYEQYF.

This clone was seen a few times. The chain has TRBV6-4 and TRBJ2-5; 9 bases are shared with TRBD2. Losses at the gene ends were 6 bases for V and 2 bases for J; bases not matched to a gene: 7. This CDR3 spans 15 amino acids. Germline assignment: CDR1 MRHNA and CDR2 SNTAGT. CDR3 in DNA: TGTGCCAGCAGCCAACTAGCGGGCGATCAAGAGACCCAGTACTTC. It translates to CASSQLAGDQETQYF.

The chain has TRBV4-1 and TRBJ2-1; 12 nucleotides align to TRBD2. The CDR3 contains 16 residues. Germline V lookup: CDR1 MGHRA, CDR2 YSYEKL. Losses at the gene ends were 4 bases for V and 8 bases for J; bases not matched to a gene: 9. CDR3 bases: TGCGCCAGCAGCCCGGAGACTAGCGGGGGACAGTATGAGCAGTTCTTC. This sequence encodes CASSPETSGGQYEQFF.

V gene TRBV28 combines with J gene TRBJ1-2, with 9 bases that match TRBD1. The V and J ends lost 1 base and 5 bases, in that order; junction bases with no gene match: 14. This CDR3 is 18 amino acids long. In germline, CDR1 is MDHEN, CDR2 SYDVKM. The DNA of the CDR3 is TGTGCCAGCAGTTTATTCCGGATTACAGGGGGCTCCTCATATGGCTACACCTTC. Amino acid sequence: CASSLFRITGGSSYGYTF.

This rearrangement joins TRBV5-6 to TRBJ2-7, with 10 bases lining up with TRBD2. After removal of 6 bases from V and 2 bases from J, the junction contained 11 bases not matched to a gene. The germline gives CDR1 SGHDT, CDR2 YYEEEE. The CDR3 totals 16 residues. The CDR3 protein is CASMNWGLAGAYEQYF. The DNA for the CDR3 is TGTGCCAGCATGAATTGGGGCCTAGCGGGGGCCTACGAGCAGTACTTC.